These 27 T cell receptor beta chains were all obtained from the same sample, sequenced in a study of low-dose radiotherapy and immunotherapy resistance in tumors. Time point described: before trial treatment. TRAV- and TRBV-specific primers, spanning alpha and beta chains, primed first-strand cDNA. TCR amplification ran roughly 20 PCR cycles using constant-region and V-primer adapter primers. Each CDR3 protein is one row after TCRdb ran MiXCR on the reads. The table includes 55,000 to 80,000 distinct CDR3 sequences, about 25% detected once. Here the sequenced sample was PBMCs, taken before treatment. Source of these receptors: a male donor with rectosigmoid adenocarcinoma.

The V call is TRBV6-2 or TRBV6-3, the J call TRBJ2-5; D might be TRBD2 (5 bases). The CDR3 is made up of 16 amino acids. Germline CDR1 reads MNHEY; CDR2 reads SVGEGT. V shed 1 base and J shed 4 bases, with 16 bases lying between them. CDR3 residues: CASSYLVADEGETQYF. The CDR3 DNA reads as TGTGCCAGCAGTTACTTGGTAGCAGACGAGGGAGAGACCCAGTACTTC.

The V gene is TRBV18, the J gene TRBJ2-7; D call uncertain. The germline gives CDR1 KGHSH, CDR2 LQKENI. V gave up 2 bases and J gave up 7 bases, with 18 bases separating them. This CDR3 comprises 15 residues. The CDR3 nucleotides read TGTGCCAGCTCACCAGGGCCTTCATCTCCGGAGGAGCAGTACTTC. It yields the protein CASSPGPSSPEEQYF.

With respect to this clonotype: A far larger clone lies a single base away; this is likely a read error. The chain uses TRBV11-3 and TRBJ2-7; 8 bases are a match to TRBD2. Losses at the gene ends were 6 bases for V and 0 bases for J; bases not matched to a gene: 22. Germline CDR1 is SGHNT and CDR2 is YENEEA. The CDR3 extends over 20 amino acids. The CDR3 DNA reads TGTGCCAGCAGTTTACTGCCGGCCAAGGTAGCGGGAACTACCTCCTACGAGCAGTACTTC. It encodes CASSLLPAKVAGTTSYEQYF.

This clonotype was found many times. The chain carries TRBV6-2 or TRBV6-3 and TRBJ2-6; the D is unclear. Trimming removed 0 bases from V and 1 base from J, with 7 bases in between. The CDR3 runs 16 residues. Per germline, CDR1 MNHEY and CDR2 SVGEGT. The CDR3 spells CASSYSKGSGANVLTF. CDR3 nucleotides: TGTGCCAGCAGTTACTCGAAAGGGTCTGGGGCCAACGTCCTGACTTTC.

J is TRBJ2-7 and V is TRBV4-3; 11 nucleotides line up with TRBD2. The germline V gene encodes CDR1 LGHNA and CDR2 YSLEER. V shed 4 bases, J shed 2 bases, and the junction held 4 bases outside the gene matches. The CDR3 is 15 residues long. CDR3 sequence reads: CASSPLTSGTYEQYF. The CDR3 nucleotides read TGCGCCAGCAGCCCCCTGACTAGCGGGACCTACGAGCAGTACTTC.

The sample holds many counts of this clonotype. The chain couples TRBV29-1 to TRBJ2-2; a possible D gene is TRBD2 (6 bases). Germline values: CDR1 SQVTM, CDR2 ANQGSEA. The CDR3 is 14 residues long. Trimming stripped 2 bases from V and 4 bases from J, with 11 bases between. CDR3: CSVERGLGTGELFF. The CDR3 nucleotides are TGCAGCGTTGAACGGGGACTCGGCACCGGGGAGCTGTTTTTT.

This clonotype rates as medium-sized (0.01 to 0.1%). The chain is built from TRBV28 and TRBJ1-1; D remains unclear. The ends were cut back, 7 bases at V and 0 bases at J, with 3 bases in the middle. Germline V lookup: CDR1 MDHEN, CDR2 SYDVKM. CDR3 length equals 11 residues. The CDR3 region has the DNA TGTGCCAGCACCCTGAACACTGAAGCTTTCTTT. It specifies CASTLNTEAFF.

This clonotype appeared many times. The chain employs TRBV7-9 and TRBJ2-1, with TRBD2 matching 9 bases. Germline-derived CDR1 and CDR2 are SEHNR and FQNEAQ (reference sequence). With V trimmed by 10 bases and J by 7 bases, 11 bases remained unmatched. The CDR3 covers 14 residues. This CDR3 reads CATLLAGARNEQFF. As DNA, the CDR3 is TGTGCCACCCTCTTAGCGGGAGCTCGAAATGAGCAGTTCTTC.

This clonotype was seen more than once but under ten times. The chain uses TRBV3-1 and TRBJ2-1, with D unclear. V lost 6 bases and J 8 bases, leaving 8 bases between the germline ends. CDR3 length equals 11 residues. Per germline, CDR1 LGHDT and CDR2 YNNKEL (reference sequence). Here the CDR3 reads CASRSGYEQFF. DNA for the CDR3: TGTGCCAGCAGGTCGGGCTATGAGCAGTTCTTC.

Worth noting for this clonotype: It differs at one base from a far larger clone, so likely a read error. V and J are TRBV7-9 and TRBJ2-2; a weak D match, TRBD2 (6 bases). CDR1 is SEHNR, CDR2 FQNEAQ, per germline (reference sequence). CDR3 length: 14 amino acids. This CDR3 reads CASSAGLTTRELFF. The CDR3 coding sequence is TGTGCCAGCAGCGCGGGACTCACCACCAGGGAGCTGTTTTTT.

V and J are TRBV19 and TRBJ2-5; 15 bases align to TRBD2. CDR1 is LNHDA, CDR2 SQIVND, per germline (reference sequence). CDR3 length equals 17 residues. With V trimmed by 4 bases and J by 5 bases, 8 bases remained unmatched. CDR3 region: CASSNGGLAGGWETQYF. The CDR3 nucleotides read TGTGCCAGTAGTAATGGGGGACTAGCGGGGGGCTGGGAGACCCAGTACTTC.

This clonotype showed up many times. The chain couples TRBV5-6 to TRBJ2-3; 8 bases are a match to TRBD1. This CDR3 comprises 15 residues. Germline values: CDR1 SGHDT, CDR2 YYEEEE. Losses at the gene ends were 4 bases for V and 7 bases for J; bases not matched to a gene: 11. CDR3 amino acids: CASSPAGGAKNTQYF. CDR3 nucleotides: TGTGCCAGCAGCCCGGCAGGGGGCGCAAAGAATACGCAGTATTTT. The full variable domain, rest sourced from reference TRBV5-6 and TRBJ2-3, is DAGVTQSPTHLIKTRGQQVTLRCSPKSGHDTVSWYQQALGQGPQFIFQYYEEEERQRGNFPDRFSGHQFPNYSSELNVNALLLGDSALYLCASSPAGGAKNTQYFGPGTRLTVL.

V is TRBV20-1 and J is TRBJ2-1; no reliable D call. This CDR3 has 16 amino acids. Trimming stripped 5 bases from V and 2 bases from J, with 19 bases between. The germline gives CDR1 DFQATT, CDR2 SNEGSKA (reference sequence). The CDR3 here is CSASRPRGLTYNEQFF. For the CDR3, the DNA is TGCAGTGCTTCAAGGCCACGCGGCCTTACCTACAATGAGCAGTTCTTC.

This clonotype has a handful of counts. The chain is built from TRBV28 and TRBJ1-5; D not certain. The CDR3 length is 15 residues. The germline V and J ends were trimmed by 3 bases and 7 bases, with 16 bases remaining between them. From germline, CDR1 is MDHEN and CDR2 SYDVKM. The CDR3 reads CASSFSVGYGQPQHF. As DNA, the CDR3 is TGTGCCAGCAGTTTTTCCGTGGGTTATGGACAGCCCCAGCATTTT.

This clonotype has only a few counts. The chain links TRBV20-1 to TRBJ2-1; D ambiguous. Trimming pared 1 base from V and 14 bases from J, leaving 12 bases between. The CDR3 has 11 amino acids. Germline values: CDR1 DFQATT, CDR2 SNEGSKA (reference sequence). The CDR3 DNA reads TGCAGTGCTAGAGTTGGTCACCGGGAGTTCTTC. It translates to CSARVGHREFF.

Many counts were recorded for this clonotype. The V gene is TRBV19, the J gene TRBJ1-6; D might be TRBD1 (5 bases). This CDR3 comprises 14 residues. V gave up 11 bases and J gave up 0 bases, with 11 bases separating them. CDR1 and CDR2 from the germline V gene are LNHDA and SQIVND (reference sequence). The CDR3 spells CASGRSSYNSPLHF. The CDR3 nucleotides read TGTGCCTCGGGGCGGAGCTCCTATAATTCACCCCTCCACTTT.

This clonotype was observed many times. The V call is TRBV21-1, the J call TRBJ2-1; TRBD2, the table's D call, was not compared with the DNA. TRBV21-1 is deemed a pseudogene. This CDR3 has 15 residues. DNA for the CDR3: TGTGCCAGCAGCAAAGTCGCTAGCAGCTACAATGAGCAGTTCTTC. Translation: CASSKVASSYNEQFF.

There are many counts of this clonotype. The chain recombines TRBV29-1 with TRBJ2-1; 12 bases are a match to TRBD1. V shed 4 bases and J 7 bases; nucleotides not matched to a gene: 8. CDR3 size: 15 residues. Germline V lookup: CDR1 SQVTM, CDR2 ANQGSEA. The chain's CDR3 is CSVGGTGGVKNEQFF. CDR3 nucleotide sequence: TGCAGCGTTGGAGGGACAGGGGGCGTTAAGAATGAGCAGTTCTTC.

Concerning this clonotype: At one end, the junction sequence differs from germline, possibly due to a read error. The chain is built from TRBV2 and TRBJ1-2, with D perhaps TRBD1 (5 bases). Germline CDR1 and CDR2: SNHLY and FYNNEI. The CDR3 has 15 residues. This CDR3 is CASREATGAPYGYTF. DNA for the CDR3: TGTGCCAGCAGGGAAGCCACCGGGGCTCCCTATGGCTACACCTTC.

In its sample, this clonotype was seen many times. This chain uses TRBV28 with TRBJ1-2; D not resolved. The CDR3 consists of 14 residues. Trimming pared 1 base from V and 3 bases from J, leaving 9 bases between. The V gene's germline CDR1 is MDHEN and CDR2 SYDVKM. The CDR3 loop is CASSLSGIDYGYTF. The DNA of the CDR3 is TGTGCCAGCAGTTTATCGGGAATTGACTATGGCTACACCTTC.

This clonotype was observed at least ten times. The chain recombines TRBV6-2 or TRBV6-3 with TRBJ2-3; the D is unclear. V was clipped by 7 bases and J by 0 bases, with 11 bases between them. CDR3 length: 14 amino acids. Germline V gene lookup returns CDR1 MNHEY and CDR2 SVGEGT. Here the CDR3 DNA reads TGTGCCAGCACCATTAGAAGAAGCACAGATACGCAGTATTTT. Translated, it gives CASTIRRSTDTQYF.

Note on this clonotype: One base away lies a much larger clone, so this may be a sequencing read error. This sequence joins TRBV19 and TRBJ2-7, with D perhaps matching TRBD2 (6 bases). CDR1 is LNHDA and CDR2 is SQIVND in the germline V gene (reference sequence). The ends were cut back, 0 bases at V and 2 bases at J, with 11 bases in the middle. CDR3 length: 15 amino acids. The CDR3 loop reads CASSIEGREAYEQYF. The CDR3 nucleotides read TGTGCCAGTAGTATAGAGGGGCGGGAAGCCTACGAGCAGTACTTC.

This clonotype was found many times. This sequence joins TRBV5-4 and TRBJ1-3; perhaps TRBD1 as D (5 bases). The CDR3 runs 15 residues. Trimming shortened V by 0 bases and J by 0 bases, and 7 bases separated the two germline ends. The germline V gene encodes CDR1 SGHNT and CDR2 YYREEE (reference sequence). In nucleotides, the CDR3 is TGTGCCAGCAGCTTGGGACAGAGCTCTGGAAACACCATATATTTT. It is translated as CASSLGQSSGNTIYF.

There are many counts of this clonotype. CDR3 sequence: CASTRQKGHGMNTEAFF. CDR3 DNA sequence: TGTGCCAGCACACGTCAGAAGGGGCACGGCATGAACACTGAAGCTTTCTTT. The chain combines TRBV6-2 or TRBV6-3 with TRBJ1-1, with TRBD1 as a possible D gene (5 bases). This CDR3 contains 17 residues. Germline V lookup: CDR1 MNHEY, CDR2 SVGEGT. V was pared by 7 bases and J by 0 bases, with 21 bases between.

As to this clonotype: A single base is all that separates this from a far larger clone, so a read error is likely. This chain uses TRBV29-1 with TRBJ2-7; 10 nucleotides align to TRBD2. Germline CDR1 is SQVTM and CDR2 is ANQGSEA. The CDR3 consists of 16 residues. V shed 5 bases and J 7 bases; nucleotides not matched to a gene: 17. The CDR3 loop reads CSVILAGESSYNEQYF. The CDR3 DNA reads TGCAGCGTTATTCTAGCGGGAGAGTCCTCCTACAATGAGCAGTACTTC.

The chain carries TRBV12-3 or TRBV12-4 and TRBJ2-3, with 10 nucleotides matching TRBD2. V trimming: 7 bases; J trimming: 3 bases; junction bases outside the gene matches: 4. The CDR3 covers 14 residues. CDR3 nucleotide sequence: TGTGCCAGCAAGGAGCGGGGGGGGACAGATACGCAGTATTTT. Amino acid sequence: CASKERGGTDTQYF.

The CDR3 region has the DNA TGTGCCAGCACCCCGGACAATAACTATGGCTACACCTTC. Amino acid sequence: CASTPDNNYGYTF. The rearrangement links TRBV6-2 or TRBV6-3 to TRBJ1-2; TRBD1 is a possible D gene (5 bases). This CDR3 has 13 amino acids. The germline V gene has CDR1 MNHEY and CDR2 SVGEGT. V lost 7 bases and J 1 base, leaving 10 bases between the germline ends.